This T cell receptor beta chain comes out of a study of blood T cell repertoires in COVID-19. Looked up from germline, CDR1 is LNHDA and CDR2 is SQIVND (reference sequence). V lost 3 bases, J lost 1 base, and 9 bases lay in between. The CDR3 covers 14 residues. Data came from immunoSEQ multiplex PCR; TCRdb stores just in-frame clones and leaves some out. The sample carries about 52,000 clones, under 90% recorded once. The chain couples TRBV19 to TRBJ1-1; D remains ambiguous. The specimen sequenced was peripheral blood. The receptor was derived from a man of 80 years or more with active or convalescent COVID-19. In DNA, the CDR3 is TGTGCCAGTAGTATTTCGGGTCGGAACACTGAAGCTTTCTTT. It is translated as CASSISGRNTEAFF.